The 8 T cell receptor beta chains below come from one sample, sequenced in a study of T cell changes during pregnancy in multiple sclerosis. Repertoires were generated with immunoSEQ multiplex PCR, while TCRdb's copy carries only in-frame clones and drops some. This repertoire shows about 100,000 clones, around 92% found once; its top ten account for roughly 0.9%. Sequenced material: peripheral blood, taken before pregnancy. The origin of the receptors is a female donor with multiple sclerosis, enrolled in a pregnancy study.

This rearrangement joins TRBV11-3 to TRBJ2-1, with a weak D call TRBD1 (6 bases). The germline gives CDR1 SGHNT, CDR2 YENEEA. The CDR3 consists of 15 residues. V was cut by 5 bases and J by 8 bases, with 19 bases left in between. The CDR3 nucleotides are TGTGCCAGCAGCCCAGGGGTAGCAGGCAGCGATGAGCAGTTCTTC. Translation gives CASSPGVAGSDEQFF.

A single count supports this clone. The chain links TRBV5-1 to TRBJ2-2, with D possibly being TRBD2 (6 bases). The germline V gene has CDR1 SGHRS and CDR2 YFSETQ. The germline V and J ends were trimmed by 0 bases and 7 bases, with 16 bases remaining between them. CDR3 length: 16 residues. CDR3 region: CASSLDAGTSFGELFF. Here the CDR3 DNA reads TGCGCCAGCAGCTTGGATGCGGGGACGAGCTTCGGGGAGCTGTTTTTT.

The genes are TRBV21-1 and TRBJ2-3; the tabulated D call, TRBD2, remains unverified against the DNA. TRBV21-1 constitutes a pseudogene. The CDR3 has 15 residues. CDR3 sequence (DNA): TGTGCCAGCATTTTGATGGGAGGGCGCACAGATACGCAGTATTTT. This encodes CASILMGGRTDTQYF.

The chain employs TRBV28 and TRBJ2-2, with 9 nucleotides matching TRBD2. V gave up 1 base and J gave up 3 bases; unmatched junction bases: 6. This CDR3 comprises 17 residues. The V gene's germline CDR1 is MDHEN and CDR2 SYDVKM. For the CDR3, the DNA is TGTGCCAGCAGTTTATCTAGCGGGAAGGTGTACACCGGGGAGCTGTTTTTT. Protein sequence: CASSLSSGKVYTGELFF.

J is TRBJ1-2 and V is TRBV19, with 9 bases lining up with TRBD1. There are 16 residues in the CDR3. Trimming cost V 7 bases and J 7 bases; bases outside gene matches: 16. Per the germline V gene, CDR1 is LNHDA and CDR2 is SQIVND (reference sequence). Here the CDR3 DNA reads TGTGCCAGTAATCCATCTTGGGGGGACAGGGCTACTGGCTACACCTTC. This translates into CASNPSWGDRATGYTF. The variable domain in full, with the rest retrieved from reference TRBV19 and TRBJ1-2, is DGGITQSPKYLFRKEGQNVTLSCEQNLNHDAMYWYRQDPGQGLRLIYYSQIVNDFQKGDIAEGYSVSREKKESFPLTVTSAQKNPTAFYLCASNPSWGDRATGYTFGSGTRLTVV.

This chain links TRBV6-1 with TRBJ2-7, with 7 positions matching TRBD1. Germline V gene sequence: CDR1 MNHNS, CDR2 SASEGT. With 3 bases clipped from V and 4 bases from J, the junction kept 3 bases outside the gene matches. CDR3 length: 13 amino acids. The CDR3 DNA reads as TGTGCCAGCAGTGACAGGGGGATTTACGAGCAGTACTTC. Its translation is CASSDRGIYEQYF.

The chain has TRBV5-4 and TRBJ2-7, with D unclear. The germline V and J ends were trimmed by 0 bases and 3 bases, with 10 bases remaining between them. In germline, CDR1 is SGHNT, CDR2 YYREEE (reference sequence). The CDR3 is 14 amino acids. As DNA, the CDR3 is TGTGCCAGCAGCTTGGGGCAGGCGAACTACGAGCAGTACTTC. Residues: CASSLGQANYEQYF.

This clone has a single count. The genes are TRBV27 and TRBJ2-2; D is perhaps TRBD1 (5 bases). The germline gives CDR1 MNHEY, CDR2 SMNVEV (reference sequence). The CDR3 extends over 13 amino acids. Trimming pared 3 bases from V and 8 bases from J, leaving 10 bases between. CDR3 coding DNA: TGTGCCAGCAGTTTTACCTCAGGGGGGGAGCTGTTTTTT. Encoded protein: CASSFTSGGELFF.